This T cell receptor (beta chain) was recorded in a study of blood T cell repertoires in COVID-19. Study at large: Sites across the United States, Italy and Spain contributed samples from acute and convalescent COVID-19. Nucleic acid was either cDNA or gDNA, and it came from T cells, B-cell-depleted T cells, or PBMCs.

Germline V lookup: CDR1 SGHRS, CDR2 YFSETQ. The CDR3 consists of 15 residues. Trimming stripped 0 bases from V and 2 bases from J, with 12 bases between. This clone appeared once. Original handling: Estimates of nucleated cell counts were drawn from the amplification of reference gene primers. The repertoire was sequenced with immunoSEQ multiplex PCR; TCRdb's copy has only in-frame clones and lacks some. V, J and clone size reflect that table, while D and trimming were determined from the DNA. This sample has approximately 69,000 clones, with 80% to 85% found just once. This sequence joins TRBV5-1 and TRBJ2-7; a possible D gene is TRBD2 (6 bases). Specimen: peripheral blood. The source is a woman aged 55-69 years with acute or convalescent COVID-19. DNA for the CDR3: TGCGCCAGCAGCTTGGGCGGGACTTCTACCTACGAGCAGTACTTC. Residues: CASSLGGTSTYEQYF.